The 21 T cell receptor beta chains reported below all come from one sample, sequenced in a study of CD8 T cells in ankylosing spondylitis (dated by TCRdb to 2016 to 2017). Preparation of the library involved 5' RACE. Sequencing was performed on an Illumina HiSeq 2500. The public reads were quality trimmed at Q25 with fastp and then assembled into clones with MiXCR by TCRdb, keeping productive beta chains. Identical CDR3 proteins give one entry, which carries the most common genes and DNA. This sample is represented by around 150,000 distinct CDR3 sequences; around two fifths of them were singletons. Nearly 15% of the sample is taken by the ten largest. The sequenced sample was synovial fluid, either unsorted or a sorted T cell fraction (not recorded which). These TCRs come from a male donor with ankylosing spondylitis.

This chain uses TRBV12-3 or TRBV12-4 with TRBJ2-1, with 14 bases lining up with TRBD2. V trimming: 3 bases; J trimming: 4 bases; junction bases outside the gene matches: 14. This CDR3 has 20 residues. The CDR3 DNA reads TGTGCCAGCAGTTTCTTCCCCGAACCGGGACTAGCGGGAGAGTACAATGAGCAGTTCTTC. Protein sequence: CASSFFPEPGLAGEYNEQFF.

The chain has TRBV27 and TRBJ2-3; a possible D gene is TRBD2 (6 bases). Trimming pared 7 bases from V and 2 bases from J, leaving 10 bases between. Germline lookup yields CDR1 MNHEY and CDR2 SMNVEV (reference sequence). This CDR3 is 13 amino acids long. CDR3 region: CASTAGNTDTQYF. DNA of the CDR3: TGTGCCAGCACGGCGGGGAACACAGATACGCAGTATTTT.

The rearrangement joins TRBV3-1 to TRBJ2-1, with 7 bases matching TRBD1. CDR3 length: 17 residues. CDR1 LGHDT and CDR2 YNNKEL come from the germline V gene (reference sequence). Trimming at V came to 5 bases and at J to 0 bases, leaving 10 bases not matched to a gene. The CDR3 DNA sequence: TGTGCCAGCAGCTCCAAGAGGGGGCTGAGCTCCTACAATGAGCAGTTCTTC. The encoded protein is CASSSKRGLSSYNEQFF.

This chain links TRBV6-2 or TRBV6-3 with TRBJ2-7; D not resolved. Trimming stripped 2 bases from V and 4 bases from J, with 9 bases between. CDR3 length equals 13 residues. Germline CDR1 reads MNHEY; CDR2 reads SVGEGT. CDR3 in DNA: TGTGCCAGCAGTTACGGGTTTAAGTACGAGCAGTACTTC. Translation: CASSYGFKYEQYF.

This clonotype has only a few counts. The CDR3 sequence: CASSLGDLIQYF. DNA for the CDR3: TGTGCCAGCAGTTTAGGAGACCTTATTCAGTACTTC. The chain joins TRBV28 to TRBJ2-4; D is ambiguous. Germline CDR1 and CDR2: MDHEN and SYDVKM. V gave up 2 bases and J gave up 10 bases, with 9 bases separating them. The CDR3 has 12 amino acids.

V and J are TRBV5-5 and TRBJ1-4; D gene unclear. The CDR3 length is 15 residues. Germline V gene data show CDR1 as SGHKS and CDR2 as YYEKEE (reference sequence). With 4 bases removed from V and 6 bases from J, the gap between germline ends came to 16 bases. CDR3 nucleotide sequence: TGTGCCAGCAGCCATCCGGGTTTGGGGTATGAAAAACTGTTTTTT. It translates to CASSHPGLGYEKLFF. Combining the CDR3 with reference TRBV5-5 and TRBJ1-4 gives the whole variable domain DAGVTQSPTHLIKTRGQQVTLRCSPISGHKSVSWYQQVLGQGPQFIFQYYEKEERGRGNFPDRFSARQFPNYSSELNVNALLLGDSALYLCASSHPGLGYEKLFFGSGTQLSVL.

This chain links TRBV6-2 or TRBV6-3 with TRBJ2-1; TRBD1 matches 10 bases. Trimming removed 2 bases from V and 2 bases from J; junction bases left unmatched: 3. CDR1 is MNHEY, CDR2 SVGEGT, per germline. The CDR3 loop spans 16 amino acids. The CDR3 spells CASSYKGTGAYNEQFF. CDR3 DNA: TGTGCCAGCAGTTACAAGGGGACAGGGGCCTACAATGAGCAGTTCTTC.

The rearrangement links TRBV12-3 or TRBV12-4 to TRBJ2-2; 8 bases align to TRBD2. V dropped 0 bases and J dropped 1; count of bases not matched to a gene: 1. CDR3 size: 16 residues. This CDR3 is CASSLARGENTGELFF. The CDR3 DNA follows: TGTGCCAGCAGTTTAGCGCGGGGGGAGAACACCGGGGAGCTGTTTTTT.

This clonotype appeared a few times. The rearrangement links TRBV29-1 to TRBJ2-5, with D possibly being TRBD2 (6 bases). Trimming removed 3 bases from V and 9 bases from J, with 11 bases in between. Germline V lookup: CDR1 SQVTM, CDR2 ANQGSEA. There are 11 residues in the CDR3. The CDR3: CSVDPSGAQYF. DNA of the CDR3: TGCAGCGTTGACCCTTCGGGGGCCCAGTACTTC.

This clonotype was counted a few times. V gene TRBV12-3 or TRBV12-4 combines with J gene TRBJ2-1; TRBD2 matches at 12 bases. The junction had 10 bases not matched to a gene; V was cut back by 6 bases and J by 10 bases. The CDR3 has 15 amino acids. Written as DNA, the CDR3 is TGTGCCAGCAGCCGAAGGAGGCTAGCGGGGGGGGAGCAGTTCTTC. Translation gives CASSRRRLAGGEQFF.

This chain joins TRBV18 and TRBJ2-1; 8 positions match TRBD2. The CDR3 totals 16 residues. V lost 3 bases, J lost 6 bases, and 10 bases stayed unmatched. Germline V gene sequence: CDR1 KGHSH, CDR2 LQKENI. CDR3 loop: CASSPGSGRFSNEQFF. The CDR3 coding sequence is TGTGCCAGCTCACCGGGCAGCGGGAGATTTTCCAATGAGCAGTTCTTC.

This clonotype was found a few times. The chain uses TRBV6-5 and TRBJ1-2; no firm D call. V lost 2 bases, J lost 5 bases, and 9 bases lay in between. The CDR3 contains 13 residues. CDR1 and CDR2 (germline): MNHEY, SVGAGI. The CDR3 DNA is TGTGCCAGCAGTTACGGGGTTACTTATGGCTACACCTTC. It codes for CASSYGVTYGYTF.

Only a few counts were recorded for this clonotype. CDR3 in DNA: TGTGCCAGCAGCCGCGTACCGCCCGTCTATGGCTACACCTTC. Protein product: CASSRVPPVYGYTF. J is TRBJ1-2 and V is TRBV7-2; no reliable D call. Trimming cost V 5 bases and J 4 bases, with 14 bases left between them. There are 14 residues in the CDR3. CDR1 SGHTA and CDR2 FQGNSA come from the germline V gene.

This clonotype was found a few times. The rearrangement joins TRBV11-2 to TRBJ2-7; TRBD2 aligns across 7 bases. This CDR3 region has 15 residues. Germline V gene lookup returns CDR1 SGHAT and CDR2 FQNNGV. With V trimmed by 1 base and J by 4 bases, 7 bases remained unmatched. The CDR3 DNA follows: TGTGCCAGCAGCTTAGGTTTCGGGGAGGGGTACGAGCAGTACTTC. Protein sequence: CASSLGFGEGYEQYF.

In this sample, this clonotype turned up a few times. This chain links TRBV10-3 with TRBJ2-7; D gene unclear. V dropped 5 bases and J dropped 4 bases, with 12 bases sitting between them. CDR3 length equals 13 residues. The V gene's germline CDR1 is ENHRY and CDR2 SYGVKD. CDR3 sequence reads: CAISPVGGYEQYF. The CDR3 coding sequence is TGTGCCATCAGTCCAGTTGGCGGATACGAGCAGTACTTC.

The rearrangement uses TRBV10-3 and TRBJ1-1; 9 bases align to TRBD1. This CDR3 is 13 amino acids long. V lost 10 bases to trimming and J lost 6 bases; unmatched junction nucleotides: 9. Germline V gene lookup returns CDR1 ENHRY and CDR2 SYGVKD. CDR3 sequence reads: CATHRDRDSEAFF. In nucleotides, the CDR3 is TGTGCCACTCACCGGGACAGGGACTCTGAAGCTTTCTTT.

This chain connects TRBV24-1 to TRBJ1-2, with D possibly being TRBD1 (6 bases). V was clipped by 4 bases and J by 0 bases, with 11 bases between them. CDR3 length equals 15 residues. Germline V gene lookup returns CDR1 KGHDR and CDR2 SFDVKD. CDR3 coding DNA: TGTGCCACCAGTGACGGACAGAATACTAACTATGGCTACACCTTC. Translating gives CATSDGQNTNYGYTF.

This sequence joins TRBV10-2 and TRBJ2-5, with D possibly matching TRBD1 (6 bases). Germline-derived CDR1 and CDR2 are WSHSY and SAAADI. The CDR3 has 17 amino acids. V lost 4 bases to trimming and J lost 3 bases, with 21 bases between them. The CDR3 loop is CASSAVPQGFEKETQYF. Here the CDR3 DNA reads TGCGCCAGCAGTGCAGTACCTCAGGGGTTCGAGAAAGAGACCCAGTACTTC.

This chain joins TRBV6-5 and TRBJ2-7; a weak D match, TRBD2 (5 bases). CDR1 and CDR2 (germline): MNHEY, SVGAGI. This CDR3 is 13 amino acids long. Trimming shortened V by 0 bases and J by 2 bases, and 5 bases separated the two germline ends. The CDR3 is CASSYSRAYEQYF. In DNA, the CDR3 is TGTGCCAGCAGTTACTCGAGGGCCTACGAGCAGTACTTC.

CDR3 sequence reads: CASSSDRTAIAAGKLFF. The CDR3 DNA sequence: TGTGCCAGCAGCTCCGACCGGACGGCGATTGCTGCGGGGAAACTGTTTTTT. The chain links TRBV11-2 to TRBJ1-4; D is unresolved. Germline V gene lookup returns CDR1 SGHAT and CDR2 FQNNGV. This CDR3 is 17 amino acids long. V was trimmed by 4 bases and J by 11 bases, leaving 26 bases between them.

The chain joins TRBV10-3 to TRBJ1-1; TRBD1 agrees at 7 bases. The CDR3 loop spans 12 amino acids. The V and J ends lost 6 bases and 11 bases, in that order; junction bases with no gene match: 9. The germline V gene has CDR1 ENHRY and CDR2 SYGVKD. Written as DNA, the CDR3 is TGTGCCATCAGCCAAGACAGGGACGCGGCTTTCTTT. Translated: CAISQDRDAAFF.